The rows below give T cell receptor beta chains drawn from one sample of a study of T-cell reconstitution after alpha-beta-depleted transplantation in children. TCRdb reprocessed the PCR reads with MiXCR, giving one entry per CDR3 protein. The data show over 400,000 distinct CDR3 sequences, 12% seen once. The material sequenced was PBMCs from the stem cell graft donor, taken from the stem cell graft. Receptors were obtained from a human donor who donated a stem cell graft to a child with combined immunodeficiency. The CDR3 runs from the conserved cysteine through the conserved F or W. The D gene is left open where the match is weak.

V gene	J gene	D gene	CDR3 protein
TRBV11-1	TRBJ2-1	TRBD1	CASSPETGGSVVYNEQFF
TRBV15	TRBJ1-4	.	CATSTARWATNEKLFF
TRBV12-3/TRBV12-4	TRBJ2-5	TRBD2	CASSLRLAGGSETQYF
TRBV28	TRBJ2-7	TRBD1	CASSLLGQGDYREQYF
TRBV6-1	TRBJ2-7	.	CASSRRDIGDAYEQYF
TRBV4-3	TRBJ2-7	TRBD1	CASSQGTQGLYEQYF
TRBV7-3	TRBJ1-5	.	CASRAGPSNQPQHF
TRBV29-1	TRBJ1-1	.	CSVPINTEAFF
TRBV15	TRBJ2-3	.	CATSSPGWGTDTQYF
TRBV20-1	TRBJ2-7	TRBD1	CSSPGQGTYEQYF
TRBV27	TRBJ2-7	.	CASSFQGGGLEQYF
TRBV27	TRBJ1-3	.	CASSLSNRDGNTIYF
TRBV3-1	TRBJ2-7	.	CASSHGTGTYEQYF
TRBV19	TRBJ2-2	TRBD2	CASTSASGSAGELFF
TRBV5-1	TRBJ2-1	.	CASSLYVGDHEQFF
TRBV6-1	TRBJ2-3	.	CASRGDLAADTQYF
TRBV6-6	TRBJ1-2	.	CASTPDNYGYTF
TRBV6-2/TRBV6-3	TRBJ2-7	TRBD1	CASSVGTGPSYEQYF
TRBV20-1	TRBJ1-1	.	CSATGPRQAGWILTEAFF